This T cell receptor beta chain was captured in a study of control samples from healthy donors and cancer patients. The repertoire was sequenced with immunoSEQ multiplex PCR; TCRdb's copy has only in-frame clones and lacks some. The sample lists about 160,000 clones, around 90% occurring once. Germline V gene lookup returns CDR1 LGHDT and CDR2 YNNKEL (reference sequence). Trimming shortened V by 6 bases and J by 0 bases, and 17 bases separated the two germline ends. The CDR3 is 16 amino acids. The source is a man aged 30 to 39 in good health. The sequenced sample consisted of blood. V gene TRBV3-1 (or the pseudogene TRBV3-2) combines with J gene TRBJ1-1; D not resolved. CDR3 DNA sequence: TGTGCCAGCAGTTCACTCGGACGGACCATGAACACTGAAGCTTTCTTT. Encoded protein: CASSSLGRTMNTEAFF.